The 5 T cell receptor beta chains below come from one sample, sequenced in a study of cytomegalovirus exposure and HLA in healthy donors. PCR amplification relied on 60 Vbeta primers (plus 13 Jbeta primers). Sequenced by immunoSEQ multiplex PCR; TCRdb stores in-frame clones only, minus some. The sample includes more than 100,000 clones, 50% to 80% of them seen just once. Sequencing was carried out using PBMCs. The receptors originated from a woman between 40 and 55 years old in good health and CMV-seropositive.

J is TRBJ1-5 and V is TRBV28; possible D gene TRBD1, 5 bases. CDR3 size: 14 residues. Germline CDR1 MDHEN, CDR2 SYDVKM. The V and J ends lost 2 bases and 6 bases respectively, with 11 bases between them. The CDR3 region has the DNA TGTGCCAGCAGTTTAGGTCAGGGCTTTCAGCCCCAGCATTTT. Encoded protein: CASSLGQGFQPQHF. The full variable domain, with the rest looked up from reference TRBV28 and TRBJ1-5, is DVKVTQSSRYLVKRTGEKVFLECVQDMDHENMFWYRQDPGLGLRLIYFSYDVKMKEKGDIPEGYSVSREKKERFSLILESASTNQTSMYLCASSLGQGFQPQHFGDGTRLSIL.

In its sample, this clone was seen a few times. This chain connects TRBV25-1 to TRBJ2-1; TRBD2 is a possible D gene (6 bases). The CDR3 sequence is 13 residues long. V lost 7 bases and J lost 4, with 11 bases in between. CDR1 and CDR2 from the germline V gene are MGHDK and SYGVNS. The DNA for the CDR3 is TGTGCCAGCACCTCGGGACTGTACAATGAGCAGTTCTTC. Amino acid sequence: CASTSGLYNEQFF.

The V call is TRBV2, the J call TRBJ2-7, with D perhaps matching TRBD2 (5 bases). Germline V lookup: CDR1 SNHLY, CDR2 FYNNEI. Trimming took 6 bases from V and 3 from J, leaving 12 bases between them. This CDR3 comprises 13 residues. This CDR3 reads CASSVTIDYEQYF. The CDR3 DNA reads as TGTGCCAGCAGCGTGACTATCGACTACGAGCAGTACTTC.

This chain uses TRBV2 with TRBJ2-7, with D perhaps TRBD1 (6 bases). The germline CDR1 and CDR2 sequences are SNHLY and FYNNEI. V lost 8 bases, J lost 7 bases, and 15 bases lay in between. This CDR3 contains 12 residues. This chain's CDR3 is CASGQQGREQYF. The CDR3 bases are TGTGCCAGCGGGCAACAGGGTCGGGAGCAGTACTTC. The variable domain in full, completed from reference TRBV2 and TRBJ2-7, reads EPEVTQTPSHQVTQMGQEVILRCVPISNHLYFYWYRQILGQKVEFLVSFYNNEISEKSEIFDDQFSVERPDGSNFTLKIRSTKLEDSAMYFCASGQQGREQYFGPGTRLTVT.

The chain carries TRBV29-1 and TRBJ2-5, with 13 bases aligning to TRBD2. Germline CDR1 and CDR2: SQVTM and ANQGSEA. This CDR3 has 15 residues. J lost 6 bases, V lost 3 bases, and 7 bases had no gene match. DNA for the CDR3: TGCAGCGTTGAGGGTCGGACTAGCGGGGGAAAGACCCAGTACTTC. Translated: CSVEGRTSGGKTQYF.